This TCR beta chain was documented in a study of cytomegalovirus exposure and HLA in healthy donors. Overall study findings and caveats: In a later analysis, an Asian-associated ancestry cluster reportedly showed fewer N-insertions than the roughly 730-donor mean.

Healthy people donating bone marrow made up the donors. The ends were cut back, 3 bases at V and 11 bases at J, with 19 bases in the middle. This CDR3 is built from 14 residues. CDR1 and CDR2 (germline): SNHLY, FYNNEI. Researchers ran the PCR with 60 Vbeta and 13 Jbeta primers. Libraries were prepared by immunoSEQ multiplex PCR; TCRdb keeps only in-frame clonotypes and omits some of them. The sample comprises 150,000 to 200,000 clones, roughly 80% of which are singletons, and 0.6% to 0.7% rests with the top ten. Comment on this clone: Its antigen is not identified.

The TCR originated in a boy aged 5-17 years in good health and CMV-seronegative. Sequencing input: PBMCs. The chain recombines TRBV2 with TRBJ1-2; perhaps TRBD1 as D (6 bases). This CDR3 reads CASSEKLMNRGYTF. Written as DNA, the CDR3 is TGTGCCAGCAGTGAGAAGCTGATGAATAGGGGGTACACCTTC. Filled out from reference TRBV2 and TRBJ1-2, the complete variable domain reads EPEVTQTPSHQVTQMGQEVILRCVPISNHLYFYWYRQILGQKVEFLVSFYNNEISEKSEIFDDQFSVERPDGSNFTLKIRSTKLEDSAMYFCASSEKLMNRGYTFGSGTRLTVV.